This T cell receptor beta chain was retrieved from a study of vaccination effects on CD4 cells after COVID-19 (dated by TCRdb to 2022 to 2024). Broadly, across the study: In the ViraFEST assay, PBMC were stimulated with viral peptide pools, and TCR sequencing was then used to find antigen-specific CD4+ T cell clonotypes based on their expansion. Cultures from other donors in the study were sequenced using the Oncomine TCR Beta short-read assay on an Illumina iSeq 100. Altogether, roughly 10 COVID-19 convalescent patients and a few SARS-CoV-2-naive healthy vaccine recipients made up the full study. Across the study, the median time from the second dose to post-vaccine sampling was 72 days (range 14 to 241). Two million PBMC per well were cultured in IMDM with about 5% human AB serum, 10 IU/ml IL-2 and gentamicin, plus 10 ug/ml peptides. In both COVID-19 convalescent patients and infection-naive vaccine recipients, the study compared SARS-CoV-2 spike-specific CD4+ TCR repertoires from before mRNA vaccination with those from after it. What the research found in general, with its limitations: Both infection-induced and vaccine-induced clones contracted markedly at late post-vaccination timepoints, which is consistent with waning T cell responses. Among healthy vaccine recipients, nearly all vaccine-induced clones were SARS-CoV-2 mono-reactive, and only 1 of 255 was cross-reactive with common cold coronaviruses. The study was limited by a small number of convalescent patients and lacked early post-infection timepoints.

V and J lose 6 bases and 4 bases, and a span of 8 bases separates them. From the cysteine up to the phenylalanine, the CDR3 has a length of 12 residues. The sequence is cut down to CDR3 DNA, 36 bases in frame from base 1. After more than nine days of culture, CD4+ T cells were isolated with the EasySep CD4+ T cell isolation kit. Each participant got two doses of an mRNA SARS-CoV-2 vaccine, either BNT162b2 or mRNA-1273. Healthy vaccine recipients had no prior SARS-CoV-2 infection, confirmed by negative nucleocapsid antibodies before and after vaccination. On days 3 and 7, half of the culture medium was replaced with fresh IL-2-containing medium. Unless otherwise noted, each peptide stimulation condition was cultured in triplicate wells. Using Ficoll-Paque Plus gradient centrifugation, PBMC were separated from whole blood and then either used fresh or cryopreserved at -140C. The QIAamp micro DNA kit was used to extract genomic DNA from the cultured CD4+ T cells.

Library construction relied on the immunoSEQ multiplex PCR assay. DNA from the cultured, isolated CD4+ T cells was subjected to TCR beta CDR3 sequencing. In the paper's pipeline: Non-productive TCR sequences were removed, reads were trimmed to the CDR3 region, and CDR3s of at least 7 amino acids were retained. Antigen-specific clonotypes were identified using the MANAFEST web app by comparison of expansion in peptide wells against reference cultures. Positive clones required FDR<0.05 expansion versus reference and all other wells, odds ratio above 5, and frequency above 0.1% in two replicate wells. Clonotypes significantly expanded in SARS-CoV-2 spike wells and in at least one common cold coronavirus spike condition were defined as cross-reactive. Levenshtein distance calculated with the stringdist R package was used to assess CDR3 similarity, and unrooted trees were constructed with ape in R 3.6.1. TCRdb provides this immuneACCESS table in a form limited to in-frame rearrangements. Some clones are lacking; in checked studies, under half of them reflect an unresolved V gene, and why the rest are absent is not known. D and trimming were read from the DNA, whereas the V and J calls and clone size are those reported in that table. In this sample the table shows some 60,000 clones, 78% of which occur a single time. The top ten constitute about 4.5% of the sample.

To note about this clone: No antigen is known for it. Per-base qualities were not stored, and no clone one base away is much larger.

This sample comprised CD4+ T cells from PBMCs cultured without peptide, obtained after COVID-19 vaccination. This receptor chain uses TRBV12-3 or TRBV12-4 and TRBJ2-3; there is no confident call for the D gene. The TCR originated in a human donor who received a COVID-19 vaccine. The bases are TGTGCCAGCAGGCGACGCGCAGATACGCAGTATTTT. It encodes CASRRRADTQYF.